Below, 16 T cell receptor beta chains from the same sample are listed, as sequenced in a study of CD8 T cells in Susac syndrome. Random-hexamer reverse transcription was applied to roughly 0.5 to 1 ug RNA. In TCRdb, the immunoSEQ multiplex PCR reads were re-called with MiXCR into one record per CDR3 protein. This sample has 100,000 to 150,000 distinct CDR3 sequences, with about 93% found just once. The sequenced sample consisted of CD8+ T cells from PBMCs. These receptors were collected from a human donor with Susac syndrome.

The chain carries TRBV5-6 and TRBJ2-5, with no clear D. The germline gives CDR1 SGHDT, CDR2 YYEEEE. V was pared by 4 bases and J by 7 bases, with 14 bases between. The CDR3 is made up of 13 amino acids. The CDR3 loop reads CASSLEMQVTQYF. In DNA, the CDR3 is TGTGCCAGCAGCCTGGAGATGCAGGTGACCCAGTACTTC.

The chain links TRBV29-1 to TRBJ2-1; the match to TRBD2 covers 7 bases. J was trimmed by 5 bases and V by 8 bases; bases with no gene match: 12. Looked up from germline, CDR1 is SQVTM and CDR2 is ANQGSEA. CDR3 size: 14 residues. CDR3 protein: CSLTVREVHNEQFF. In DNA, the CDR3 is TGCAGCCTTACCGTACGGGAGGTGCACAATGAGCAGTTCTTC.

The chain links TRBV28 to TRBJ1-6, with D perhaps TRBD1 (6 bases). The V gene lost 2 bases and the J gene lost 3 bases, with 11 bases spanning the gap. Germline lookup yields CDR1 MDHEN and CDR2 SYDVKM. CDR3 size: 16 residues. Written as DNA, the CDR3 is TGTGCCAGCAGTTTACCAGCGGACAGCTATAATTCACCCCTCCACTTT. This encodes CASSLPADSYNSPLHF.

The CDR3 DNA reads TGTGCCAGCAGTTTGGGCCAGGGCCCCTCCGAGCAGTACTTC. Translating it yields CASSLGQGPSEQYF. The V gene is TRBV27, the J gene TRBJ2-7; TRBD1 is a possible D gene (5 bases). The CDR3 totals 14 residues. Trimming stripped 3 bases from V and 6 bases from J, with 15 bases between. CDR1 is MNHEY and CDR2 is SMNVEV in the germline V gene (reference sequence).

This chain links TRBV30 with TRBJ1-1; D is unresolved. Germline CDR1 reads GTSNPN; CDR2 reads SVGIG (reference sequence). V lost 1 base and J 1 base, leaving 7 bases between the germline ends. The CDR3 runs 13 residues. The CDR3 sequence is CAWSGLENTEAFF. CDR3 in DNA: TGTGCCTGGAGTGGGCTAGAGAACACTGAAGCTTTCTTT.

The CDR3 protein is CASSFGESSYEQYF. The CDR3 DNA sequence: TGTGCCAGCTCCTTCGGGGAAAGCTCCTACGAGCAGTACTTC. This chain uses TRBV6-2 or TRBV6-3 with TRBJ2-7, with a tentative D call TRBD2 (5 bases). This CDR3 is 14 amino acids long. The V gene lost 8 bases and the J gene lost 0 bases, with 14 bases spanning the gap. Germline CDR1 reads MNHEY; CDR2 reads SVGEGT.

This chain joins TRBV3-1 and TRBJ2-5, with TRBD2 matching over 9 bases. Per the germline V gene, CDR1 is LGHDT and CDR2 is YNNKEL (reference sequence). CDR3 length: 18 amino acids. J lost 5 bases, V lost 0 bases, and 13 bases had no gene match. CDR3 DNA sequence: TGTGCCAGCAGCCAAGATATACGGCTAGCGGGGAGAGGGGAGACCCAGTACTTC. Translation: CASSQDIRLAGRGETQYF.

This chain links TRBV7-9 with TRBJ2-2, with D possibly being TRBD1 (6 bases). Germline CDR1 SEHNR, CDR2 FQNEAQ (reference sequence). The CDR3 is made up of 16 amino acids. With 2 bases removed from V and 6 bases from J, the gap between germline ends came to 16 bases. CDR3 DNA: TGTGCCAGCAGCTTAACGCCCGGCAGGGGTCCCGGGGAGCTGTTTTTT. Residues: CASSLTPGRGPGELFF.

The CDR3 is CASSLALSYEQYF. CDR3 coding DNA: TGTGCCAGCAGTTTAGCCCTGTCCTACGAGCAGTACTTC. The V gene is TRBV12-3 or TRBV12-4, the J gene TRBJ2-7; D unclear. This CDR3 region has 13 residues. The V gene lost 0 bases and the J gene lost 1 base, with 4 bases spanning the gap.

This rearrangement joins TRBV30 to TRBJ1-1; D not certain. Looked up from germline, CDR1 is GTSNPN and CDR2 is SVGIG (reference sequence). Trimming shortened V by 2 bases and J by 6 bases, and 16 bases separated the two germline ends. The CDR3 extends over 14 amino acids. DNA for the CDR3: TGTGCCTGGAGTACTGACGGGAGTAGGGCTGAAGCTTTCTTT. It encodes CAWSTDGSRAEAFF. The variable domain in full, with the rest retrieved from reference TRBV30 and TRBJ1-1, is SQTIHQWPATLVQPVGSPLSLECTVEGTSNPNLYWYRQAAGRGLQLLFYSVGIGQISSEVPQNLSASRPQDRQFILSSKKLLLSDSGFYLCAWSTDGSRAEAFFGQGTRLTVV.

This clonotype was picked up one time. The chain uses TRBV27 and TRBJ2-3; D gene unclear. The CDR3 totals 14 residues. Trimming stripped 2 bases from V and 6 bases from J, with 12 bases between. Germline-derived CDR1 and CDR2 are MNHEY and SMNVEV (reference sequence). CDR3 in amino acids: CASSLAATPDTQYF. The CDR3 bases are TGTGCCAGCAGTTTAGCGGCTACCCCGGATACGCAGTATTTT.

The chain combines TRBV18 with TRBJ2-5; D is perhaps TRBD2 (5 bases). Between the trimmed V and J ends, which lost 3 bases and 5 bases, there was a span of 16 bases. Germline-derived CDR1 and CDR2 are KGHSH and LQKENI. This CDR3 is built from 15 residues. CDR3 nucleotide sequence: TGTGCCAGCTCACCCGGCGGGCCCAACCGCGAGACCCAGTACTTC. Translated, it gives CASSPGGPNRETQYF. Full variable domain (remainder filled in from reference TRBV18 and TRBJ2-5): NAGVMQNPRHLVRRRGQEARLRCSPMKGHSHVYWYRQLPEEGLKFMVYLQKENIIDESGMPKERFSAEFPKEGPSILRIQQVVRGDSAAYFCASSPGGPNRETQYFGPGTRLLVL.

The CDR3 DNA is TGTGCCTGGAGTAAGGGACAGGGCGATCAGCCCCAGCATTTT. Translated, it gives CAWSKGQGDQPQHF. The chain employs TRBV30 and TRBJ1-5, with 9 bases matching TRBD1. Germline lookup yields CDR1 GTSNPN and CDR2 SVGIG (reference sequence). After removal of 2 bases from V and 5 bases from J, the junction contained 4 bases not matched to a gene. This CDR3 is built from 14 residues. Full variable domain (rest looked up from reference TRBV30 and TRBJ1-5): SQTIHQWPATLVQPVGSPLSLECTVEGTSNPNLYWYRQAAGRGLQLLFYSVGIGQISSEVPQNLSASRPQDRQFILSSKKLLLSDSGFYLCAWSKGQGDQPQHFGDGTRLSIL.

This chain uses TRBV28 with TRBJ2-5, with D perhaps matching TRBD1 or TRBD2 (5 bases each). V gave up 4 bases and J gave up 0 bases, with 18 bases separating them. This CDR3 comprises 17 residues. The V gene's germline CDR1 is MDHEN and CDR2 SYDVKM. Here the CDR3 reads CASSSTTGREYQETQYF. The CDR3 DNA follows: TGTGCCAGCAGTTCGACCACCGGCAGGGAGTACCAAGAGACCCAGTACTTC.

CDR3 in amino acids: CASSQVLAGGPSNEQFF. DNA of the CDR3: TGCGCCAGCAGCCAAGTCTTAGCGGGAGGGCCTTCTAATGAGCAGTTCTTC. This chain links TRBV4-3 with TRBJ2-1, with 11 bases that match TRBD2. The CDR3 runs to 17 residues. CDR1 is LGHNA and CDR2 is YSLEER in the germline V gene. J lost 7 bases, V lost 1 base, and 9 bases had no gene match.

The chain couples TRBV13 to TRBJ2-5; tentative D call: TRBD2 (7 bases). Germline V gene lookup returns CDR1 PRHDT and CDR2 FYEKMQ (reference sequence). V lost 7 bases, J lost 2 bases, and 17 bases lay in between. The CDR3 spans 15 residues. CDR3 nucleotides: TGTGCCAGCACCCTAGGGGGGGCCGGTCAAGAGACCCAGTACTTC. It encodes CASTLGGAGQETQYF.